This T cell receptor (beta chain) emerged from a study of T cell responses to AZD1222 COVID-19 vaccine. Study observations and caveats: Across spike, vaccine-associated CD4 TCRs were found, dominant at 160-218 and 743-854. Receipt of two AZD1222 doses was followed by a rise in Spike-specific TCR breadth and depth. Clonal diversity may have been underestimated, and the donors were mostly white British, with more females than males.

Profiled with immunoSEQ multiplex PCR; TCRdb holds only in-frame clones, not every one. In the table there are about 140,000 clones, more than 80% of which are singletons. The CDR3 contains 15 residues. The germline V gene has CDR1 MNHEY and CDR2 SVGAGI. V lost 2 bases to trimming and J lost 3 bases, with 13 bases between them. With respect to this clone: What it recognizes is unknown.

The starting material was peripheral blood, obtained on day 0 of AZD1222 vaccination. J is TRBJ1-2 and V is TRBV6-5; unclear D gene. The source of this sequence is an adult in good health. The CDR3 sequence: CASSYGVDRDYGYTF. The CDR3, as DNA: TGTGCCAGCAGTTACGGGGTGGATAGGGACTATGGCTACACCTTC.